The next 10 T cell receptor beta chains were all read from a single sample in a study of blood T cell repertoires in COVID-19. This table comes from immunoSEQ multiplex PCR, and its TCRdb copy is limited to in-frame clones, with some not included. The sample lists around 25,000 clones, 87% occurring once. Material for sequencing was peripheral blood. Every receptor here comes from a human donor with active COVID-19. The donor label of this sample is uncertain.

The CDR3 spells CSYSKLNTEAFF. The CDR3 nucleotides are TGCAGCTACTCGAAGTTGAACACTGAAGCTTTCTTT. The chain couples TRBV29-1 to TRBJ1-1, with D unresolved. V was trimmed by 8 bases and J by 0 bases, leaving 10 bases between them. CDR3 length equals 12 residues. Per germline, CDR1 SQVTM and CDR2 ANQGSEA.

The chain carries TRBV9 and TRBJ2-3; 7 bases fit TRBD2. Trimming removed 4 bases from V and 2 bases from J; junction bases left unmatched: 10. CDR1 and CDR2 (germline): SGDLS, YYNGEE. CDR3 size: 16 residues. The CDR3: CASSLIGGGTTDTQYF. The CDR3 DNA reads TGTGCCAGCAGCCTCATCGGCGGGGGAACCACAGATACGCAGTATTTT. Full variable domain (rest looked up from reference TRBV9 and TRBJ2-3): DSGVTQTPKHLITATGQRVTLRCSPRSGDLSVYWYQQSLDQGLQFLIQYYNGEERAKGNILERFSAQQFPDLHSELNLSSLELGDSALYFCASSLIGGGTTDTQYFGPGTRLTVL.

The CDR3 loop reads CASSRARGEKLFF. In DNA, the CDR3 is TGTGCCAGCAGCAGGGCTCGCGGTGAAAAACTGTTTTTT. The rearrangement links TRBV12-3 or TRBV12-4 to TRBJ1-4; TRBD1 is a possible D gene (5 bases). The CDR3 loop spans 13 amino acids. The V and J ends lost 6 bases and 7 bases respectively, with 12 bases between them.

This chain links TRBV6-6 with TRBJ2-5, with D hard to call. This CDR3 is 13 amino acids long. V was trimmed by 0 bases and J by 4 bases, leaving 6 bases between them. From germline, CDR1 is MNHNY and CDR2 SVGAGI (reference sequence). The CDR3 DNA reads TGTGCCAGCAGTTACTCCCGCGGAGAGACCCAGTACTTC. The encoded protein is CASSYSRGETQYF.

In its sample, this clone was seen a few times. This chain joins TRBV6-6 and TRBJ2-3; a possible D gene is TRBD2 (5 bases). Between the trimmed V and J ends, which lost 6 bases and 1 base, there was a span of 11 bases. Per germline, CDR1 MNHNY and CDR2 SVGAGI (reference sequence). This CDR3 comprises 14 residues. CDR3 sequence reads: CASSPRGGTDTQYF. The CDR3 DNA reads as TGTGCCAGCAGCCCCCGGGGAGGCACAGATACGCAGTATTTT.

This clone was observed a few times. The chain carries TRBV6-2 or TRBV6-3 and TRBJ2-1; 10 positions agree with TRBD1. Germline V gene sequence: CDR1 MNHEY, CDR2 SVGEGT. The CDR3 sequence is 16 residues long. V trimming: 4 bases; J trimming: 3 bases; junction bases outside the gene matches: 6. The CDR3 spells CASSSVTGGYYNEQFF. CDR3 in DNA: TGTGCCAGCAGTTCCGTGACAGGGGGCTACTACAATGAGCAGTTCTTC.

This chain joins TRBV20-1 and TRBJ2-7; maybe TRBD2 (5 bases). The CDR3 is made up of 12 amino acids. Trimming removed 3 bases from V and 5 bases from J, with 11 bases in between. Looked up from germline, CDR1 is DFQATT and CDR2 is SNEGSKA (reference sequence). CDR3 bases: TGCAGTGCTAGTCTAGGAGGTAACGAGCAGTACTTC. It encodes CSASLGGNEQYF.

The V and J genes are TRBV5-6 and TRBJ2-3; possible D gene TRBD1, 6 bases. V lost 3 bases, J lost 0 bases, and 14 bases lay in between. This CDR3 contains 16 residues. CDR1 is SGHDT and CDR2 is YYEEEE in the germline V gene. CDR3 residues: CASSWPWDTSTDTQYF. CDR3 DNA: TGTGCCAGCAGCTGGCCCTGGGACACTAGCACAGATACGCAGTATTTT.

Written as DNA, the CDR3 is TGTGCCAGCAGCCAAGGCCCCGGGACAGGGGGTAATTCACCCCTCCACTTT. Translation gives CASSQGPGTGGNSPLHF. V gene TRBV4-2 combines with J gene TRBJ1-6; 11 positions agree with TRBD1. V gave up 1 base and J gave up 6 bases; unmatched junction bases: 5. CDR3 length equals 17 residues. The germline V gene has CDR1 LGHNA and CDR2 YNFKEQ.

The DNA of the CDR3 is TGTGCCAGCAGCGTAGGAGGAGGAATGGGCTACGAGCAGTACTTC. Protein: CASSVGGGMGYEQYF. The chain joins TRBV9 to TRBJ2-7, with a weak D call TRBD2 (5 bases). The CDR3 extends over 15 amino acids. In germline, CDR1 is SGDLS, CDR2 YYNGEE. V was cut by 0 bases and J by 3 bases, with 13 bases left in between. Variable domain in full (rest from reference TRBV9 and TRBJ2-7): DSGVTQTPKHLITATGQRVTLRCSPRSGDLSVYWYQQSLDQGLQFLIQYYNGEERAKGNILERFSAQQFPDLHSELNLSSLELGDSALYFCASSVGGGMGYEQYFGPGTRLTVT.